This TCR beta chain emerged from a study of T cell responses to AZD1222 COVID-19 vaccine (dated by TCRdb to 2020 to 2023). Concerning the study at large: TCR sequencing covered roughly 230 trial participants: roughly 200 given two doses of AZD1222 and around 25 given two doses of MenACWY control vaccine. Trial participants were enrolled by age into subgroups of 18-55, 56-69 and 70-plus years, and roughly 150, 30 and 60 TCR-sequenced participants, respectively, were included in these subgroups. The paper's findings and limits, for the study overall: Participants were mostly white British and included more females than males, and it was suggested by the authors that clonal diversity may have been underestimated. Conclusions about previously exposed vaccinees are limited, since just a handful of AZD1222 recipients were seropositive for SARS-CoV-2 at baseline. In the small 56-69-year group, the increase in depth fell short of significance, most likely because of low power. Because no samples from the day 14 peak response were available, repertoires could be characterized only after the peak T cell response. After two AZD1222 doses, spike-specific TCR breadth and depth were significantly higher than at day 0 and than in MenACWY recipients. Vaccine-associated CD4 TCRs spanned the whole spike protein, with dominant responses in regions 160-218 and 743-854. Epitopes outside the regions mutated in the B.1.351 and B.1.1.7 variants were reportedly recognized by nearly half of the unique spike-specific TCRs.

The CDR3 regions of human TCRbeta chains were analyzed by immunosequencing. As for how the authors treated the data: TCRs in the repertoires were compared against a reference library of SARS-CoV-2-specific TCRs that had been generated with the MIRA antigen-specificity platform. Breadth was defined as the fraction of unique TCRs that were SARS-CoV-2-associated. Depth was defined as the fraction of total T cells that were SARS-CoV-2-associated. Using the MIRA data, each spike-specific TCR was mapped to the spike region that the TCR reacts to and placed in a CD4 or CD8 class. Log10-transformed breadth and depth values were compared by one-way ANOVA with Sidak's multiple comparisons tests. The table comes from immuneACCESS by way of TCRdb, which keeps in-frame sequences with V and J called. Part of the clones is missing from these tables; in studies checked, under half for an unresolved V gene and the rest for unknown reasons. Clone size and the V and J calls come from that table; the DNA yielded D and trimming. This sample has 130,000 to 150,000 clones in its table, and 85% to 95% of those were observed once. More than 10% of the sample comes from the top ten.

Of note for this clone: Its specific antigen is unknown. There are no base qualities to consult, and no much larger clone falls within one base.

CDR1 and CDR2 are read off the germline V gene (reference sequence) as SEHNR and FQNEAQ. The CDR3 sequence holds 17 residues, the cysteine and phenylalanine included. Of the read, only the CDR3 DNA is kept; its 51 bases are in frame from base 1. V is cut by 2 bases and J by 0 bases, and the space between the germline ends is 13 bases. The time point label, as the study defines it: sample from adult after SARS-CoV-2 infection, after symptom onset. A couple of convalescent COVID-19 patients, sampled after symptom onset from adults with prior SARS-CoV-2 infection, were also TCR-sequenced for comparison.

The sample was peripheral blood, taken after recovery from COVID-19. The chain is assembled from TRBV7-9 and TRBJ2-2; D gene: possibly TRBD2, on 7 matching bases. The TCR sequence derives from an adult who had recovered from COVID-19. The bases are TGTGCCAGCAGCTTACGGGGGGCTAGTGCGAACACCGGGGAGCTGTTTTTT. Its translation reads: CASSLRGASANTGELFF. Extended through the reference TRBV7-9 and TRBJ2-2 proteins, this CDR3 yields the full variable domain: DTGVSQNPRHKITKRGQNVTFRCDPISEHNRLYWYRQTLGQGPEFLTYFQNEAQLEKSRLLSDRFSAERPKGSFSTLEIQRTEQGDSAMYLCASSLRGASANTGELFFGEGSRLTVL.